What follows are 7 T cell receptor beta chains derived from one specimen sequenced in a study of T cells in Graves' hyperthyroidism and ophthalmopathy. RNA transcripts provided the source from which TCR beta CDR3 regions were amplified. HTBI primers drove first-round RT-PCR of the TCR CDR3. A single record per CDR3 protein comes from TCRdb applying MiXCR to the multiplex PCR reads. The repertoire holds hundreds of thousands of distinct CDR3 sequences, 15% to 18% seen once, with around 7.3% in the top ten. Sequencing was carried out using blood. The receptors derive from a woman aged 18 to 35 with Graves' hyperthyroidism.

To note about this clonotype: A junction boundary mismatches the germline segment, possibly from a read error. The rearrangement uses TRBV13 and TRBJ2-7, with TRBD1 matching 10 bases. The length of the CDR3 is 15 residues. In germline, CDR1 is PRHDT, CDR2 FYEKMQ (reference sequence). CDR3 nucleotides: TGTACCAGCAGCTCCCGACAGGGGGCCCATTACGAGCAGTACTTC. Residues: CTSSSRQGAHYEQYF.

This clonotype has at least ten counts. The chain carries TRBV11-2 and TRBJ2-3; D is undetermined. Germline-derived CDR1 and CDR2 are SGHAT and FQNNGV. V lost 0 bases and J 7 bases, leaving 8 bases between the germline ends. The CDR3 covers 13 residues. This chain's CDR3 is CASSLDHSYTQYF. In DNA, the CDR3 is TGTGCCAGCAGCTTAGATCACTCCTATACGCAGTATTTT.

This clonotype was seen repeatedly, ten times or more. The CDR3 coding sequence is TGCGCCAGCAGCTGGCACGACCGACAGGGGGCAAAGGATACGCAGTATTTT. Amino acid sequence: CASSWHDRQGAKDTQYF. This rearrangement joins TRBV5-1 to TRBJ2-3; 10 positions match TRBD1. CDR1 is SGHRS and CDR2 is YFSETQ in the germline V gene. Losses at the gene ends were 3 bases for V and 6 bases for J; bases not matched to a gene: 13. CDR3 length: 17 amino acids.

This chain connects TRBV6-1 to TRBJ2-1; 10 positions match TRBD2. Germline values: CDR1 MNHNS, CDR2 SASEGT. J gave up 5 bases and V 8 bases, and 15 bases lay outside the gene matches. This CDR3 is built from 17 residues. The CDR3 is CASSPKGASGSNNEQFF. As DNA, the CDR3 is TGTGCCAGCTCACCTAAGGGGGCTAGCGGGAGTAACAATGAGCAGTTCTTC.

This clonotype was counted a few times. V is TRBV2 and J is TRBJ2-7; D ambiguous. The V end was cut by 3 bases, the J end by 3 bases, with 12 bases between. The germline CDR1 and CDR2 sequences are SNHLY and FYNNEI. The length of the CDR3 is 14 residues. CDR3 DNA: TGTGCCAGCAGTGAGCTTGGAGTCCTCTACGAGCAGTACTTC. Residues: CASSELGVLYEQYF.

At least ten counts were recorded for this clonotype. The rearrangement links TRBV6-1 to TRBJ1-4; 7 positions match TRBD1. The V and J ends lost 6 bases and 1 base, in that order; junction bases with no gene match: 2. Germline V CDR1 and CDR2: MNHNS, SASEGT. The CDR3 sequence is 14 residues long. This CDR3 is CASRSGGTNEKLFF. The CDR3 nucleotides are TGTGCCAGCAGATCAGGGGGAACTAATGAAAAACTGTTTTTT.

The chain recombines TRBV9 with TRBJ1-1, with 8 bases fitting TRBD1. Looked up from germline, CDR1 is SGDLS and CDR2 is YYNGEE. The V and J ends lost 4 bases and 1 base, in that order; junction bases with no gene match: 3. This CDR3 contains 14 residues. The CDR3 DNA reads as TGTGCCAGCAGCATGGACAGGGCGAACACTGAAGCTTTCTTT. This sequence encodes CASSMDRANTEAFF.